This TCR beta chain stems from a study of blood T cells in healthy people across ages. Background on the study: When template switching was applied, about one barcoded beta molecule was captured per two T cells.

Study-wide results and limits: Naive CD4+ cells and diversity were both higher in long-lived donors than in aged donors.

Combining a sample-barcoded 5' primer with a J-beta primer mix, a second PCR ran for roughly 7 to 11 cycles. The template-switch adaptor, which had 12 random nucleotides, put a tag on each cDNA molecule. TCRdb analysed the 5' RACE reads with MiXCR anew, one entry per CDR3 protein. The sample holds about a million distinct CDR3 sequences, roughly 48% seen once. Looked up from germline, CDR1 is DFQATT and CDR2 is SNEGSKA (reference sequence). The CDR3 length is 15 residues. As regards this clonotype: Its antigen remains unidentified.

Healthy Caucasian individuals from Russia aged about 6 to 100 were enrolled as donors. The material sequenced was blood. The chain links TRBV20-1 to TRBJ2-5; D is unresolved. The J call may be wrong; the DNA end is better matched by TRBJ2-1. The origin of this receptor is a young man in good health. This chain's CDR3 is CSATSLSSHQETQFF. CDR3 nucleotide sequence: TGCAGTGCGACGAGTTTGAGCAGCCACCAAGAGACCCAGTTCTTC.